The 27 T cell receptor beta chains given below trace back to one sample, sequenced in a study of shared clonotypes between healthy human individuals. Repertoires were generated with immunoSEQ multiplex PCR, while TCRdb's copy carries only in-frame clones and drops some. The repertoire includes around 370,000 clones, just over 95% of them detected once, and approximately 0.32% sits in the top ten. Sequences were obtained from memory CD8+ T cells sorted from blood. Subset denoted: CD45RO+ cells pooled with CCR7-negative TemRA cells. The receptors stem from a man aged 30-40 years in good health.

This chain uses TRBV5-1 with TRBJ2-2; TRBD2 aligns across 12 bases. Per the germline V gene, CDR1 is SGHRS and CDR2 is YFSETQ. The V and J ends lost 0 bases and 6 bases, in that order; junction bases with no gene match: 3. The CDR3 is 16 amino acids. The CDR3 DNA reads as TGCGCCAGCAGCTTGGGACTAGCGGGAGCTCCCGGGGAGCTGTTTTTT. It encodes CASSLGLAGAPGELFF.

The gene calls are TRBV30 and TRBJ1-4, with D hard to call. Germline-derived CDR1 and CDR2 are GTSNPN and SVGIG (reference sequence). Trimming cost V 8 bases and J 8 bases, with 21 bases left between them. The length of the CDR3 is 14 residues. The CDR3 coding sequence is TGTGCCCCCCCAACTCTATTGGGTAGGGAAAAACTGTTTTTT. It translates to CAPPTLLGREKLFF.

V gene TRBV7-9 combines with J gene TRBJ2-3, with TRBD1 matching over 8 bases. CDR1 and CDR2 (germline): SEHNR, FQNEAQ (reference sequence). CDR3 length: 13 amino acids. V shed 11 bases, J shed 4 bases, and the junction held 8 bases outside the gene matches. The CDR3 is CAGGQGSSDTQYF. DNA of the CDR3: TGTGCCGGAGGACAGGGTTCTTCAGATACGCAGTATTTT.

In its sample, this clone was seen once. The rearrangement links TRBV19 to TRBJ1-3; possibly TRBD1 for D (5 bases). Germline-derived CDR1 and CDR2 are LNHDA and SQIVND (reference sequence). V was shortened by 4 bases and J by 2 bases, with 12 bases between the two germline ends. The length of the CDR3 is 15 residues. CDR3 nucleotides: TGTGCCAGTAGTAACCCCCCGGGGGCTGGAAACACCATATATTTT. Amino acid sequence: CASSNPPGAGNTIYF.

The rearrangement joins TRBV20-1 to TRBJ1-2; D gene unclear. Germline CDR1 reads DFQATT; CDR2 reads SNEGSKA (reference sequence). Trimming left V 3 bases short and J 4 bases short, with 3 bases between. The CDR3 is made up of 10 amino acids. The CDR3 bases are TGCAGTGCTAGCGTCTATGGCTACACCTTC. Its translation: CSASVYGYTF.

The rearrangement joins TRBV30 to TRBJ1-2, with TRBD1 matching 9 bases. V was pared by 3 bases and J by 2 bases, with 4 bases of the junction left unmatched. CDR3 length: 14 amino acids. Germline V gene sequence: CDR1 GTSNPN, CDR2 SVGIG (reference sequence). The CDR3 spells CAWRRTGVNYGYTF. The CDR3 DNA follows: TGTGCCTGGAGGCGGACAGGGGTAAACTATGGCTACACCTTC. Full variable domain (rest looked up from reference TRBV30 and TRBJ1-2): SQTIHQWPATLVQPVGSPLSLECTVEGTSNPNLYWYRQAAGRGLQLLFYSVGIGQISSEVPQNLSASRPQDRQFILSSKKLLLSDSGFYLCAWRRTGVNYGYTFGSGTRLTVV.

As concerns this clone: The sample contains more than one DNA sequence encoding this CDR3. The chain employs TRBV28 and TRBJ2-3, with D maybe TRBD1 (6 bases). CDR3 length: 14 amino acids. Between the trimmed V and J ends, which lost 4 bases and 1 base, there was a span of 9 bases. CDR1 is MDHEN, CDR2 SYDVKM, per germline. Written as DNA, the CDR3 is TGTGCCAGCAGTTCCCCAGGGGGCACAGATACGCAGTATTTT. Translation: CASSSPGGTDTQYF.

This chain joins TRBV5-4 and TRBJ1-4; possible D gene TRBD1, 5 bases. The CDR3 is 18 amino acids. Trimming shortened V by 5 bases and J by 2 bases, and 22 bases separated the two germline ends. Germline loops: CDR1 SGHNT, CDR2 YYREEE (reference sequence). The CDR3 DNA reads as TGTGCCAGCAGTCCGGGGAACCGAGGGGATATGACTAATGAAAAACTGTTTTTT. It encodes CASSPGNRGDMTNEKLFF.

V gene TRBV7-9 combines with J gene TRBJ2-7; perhaps D is TRBD1 or TRBD2 (5 bases each). V lost 3 bases and J lost 6, with 6 bases in between. Germline values: CDR1 SEHNR, CDR2 FQNEAQ (reference sequence). This CDR3 has 11 amino acids. The CDR3 DNA follows: TGTGCCAGCAGCTTGGGGGTCGAGCAGTACTTC. Translated: CASSLGVEQYF.

The V call is TRBV12-5, the J call TRBJ2-4, with 7 positions matching TRBD1. The V gene's germline CDR1 is LGHNT and CDR2 FRNRAP. This CDR3 contains 12 residues. Trimming removed 3 bases from V and 7 bases from J; junction bases left unmatched: 0. In DNA form, the CDR3 reads TGTGCTAGTGGTTTACAGGGGAACATTCAGTACTTC. Translation: CASGLQGNIQYF. Complete variable domain (other parts from reference TRBV12-5 and TRBJ2-4): DARVTQTPRHKVTEMGQEVTMRCQPILGHNTVFWYRQTMMQGLELLAYFRNRAPLDDSGMPKDRFSAEMPDATLATLKIQPSEPRDSAVYFCASGLQGNIQYFGAGTRLSVL.

The genes are TRBV11-1 and TRBJ1-1; no reliable D call. The CDR3 runs to 14 residues. Germline assignment: CDR1 SGHAT and CDR2 FQDESV (reference sequence). Trimming pared 3 bases from V and 1 base from J, leaving 9 bases between. CDR3 bases: TGTGCCAGCAGCTTCGAGGCCAGGAACACTGAAGCTTTCTTT. Its protein product is CASSFEARNTEAFF. Full variable domain (rest looked up from reference TRBV11-1 and TRBJ1-1): EAEVAQSPRYKITEKSQAVAFWCDPISGHATLYWYRQILGQGPELLVQFQDESVVDDSQLPKDRFSAERLKGVDSTLKIQPAELGDSAMYLCASSFEARNTEAFFGQGTRLTVV.

The chain joins TRBV5-4 to TRBJ2-3, with TRBD2 identical over 13 bases. The germline CDR1 and CDR2 sequences are SGHNT and YYREEE (reference sequence). This CDR3 region has 17 residues. J was trimmed by 5 bases and V by 2 bases; bases with no gene match: 8. CDR3 in amino acids: CASSLKTSGRRGDTQYF. In nucleotides, the CDR3 is TGTGCCAGCAGCTTAAAGACTAGCGGGAGGAGGGGAGATACGCAGTATTTT.

Concerning this clone itself: The conserved phenylalanine or tryptophan is not found at the CDR3 terminus, so this likely reflects a read error. Because the CDR3's place on the DNA is in doubt, the DNA is left out and the CDR3 is given as listed by TCRdb. The chain recombines TRBV30 with TRBJ1-2. Per germline, CDR1 GTSNPN and CDR2 SVGIG (reference sequence). Counting both end residues, the CDR3 totals 14 amino acids. CDR3 region: CAWALGRYRKTYGY.

V usage is TRBV2 and J usage is TRBJ2-7, with 12 bases aligning to TRBD2. This CDR3 has 14 residues. From germline, CDR1 is SNHLY and CDR2 FYNNEI. Unmatched junction bases numbered 2, after V lost 5 bases and J lost 3 bases. The CDR3 DNA sequence: TGTGCCAGCAGTAAGACTAGCGGGGGCTACGAGCAGTACTTC. Amino acid sequence: CASSKTSGGYEQYF. Full variable domain (rest looked up from reference TRBV2 and TRBJ2-7): EPEVTQTPSHQVTQMGQEVILRCVPISNHLYFYWYRQILGQKVEFLVSFYNNEISEKSEIFDDQFSVERPDGSNFTLKIRSTKLEDSAMYFCASSKTSGGYEQYFGPGTRLTVT.

This sequence joins TRBV13 and TRBJ2-6; 13 bases map to TRBD2. This CDR3 has 18 amino acids. Germline-derived CDR1 and CDR2 are PRHDT and FYEKMQ (reference sequence). The trim removed 4 bases at V and 3 bases at J, leaving 6 bases unmatched. The CDR3 DNA sequence: TGTGCCAGCAGCTGGGGACTAGCGGGAATTTTTGGGGCCAACGTCCTGACTTTC. Encoded protein: CASSWGLAGIFGANVLTF.

The chain recombines TRBV5-6 with TRBJ2-7; D remains unclear. Trimming took off 0 bases at V and 2 bases at J, with 9 bases between the two ends. Germline values: CDR1 SGHDT, CDR2 YYEEEE. The CDR3 runs to 14 residues. This CDR3 is CASSLGLKPYEQYF. The CDR3 DNA reads TGTGCCAGCAGCTTGGGACTCAAACCCTACGAGCAGTACTTC.

The CDR3 reads CASNGGRPGEQYF. In nucleotides, the CDR3 is TGTGCCAGCAACGGGGGCCGGCCAGGCGAGCAGTACTTC. J is TRBJ2-7 and V is TRBV25-1; D may be TRBD1 or TRBD2 (6 bases each). Trimming removed 7 bases from V and 6 bases from J, with 16 bases in between. CDR3 length: 13 amino acids. Germline V lookup: CDR1 MGHDK, CDR2 SYGVNS.

This sequence joins TRBV28 and TRBJ2-4, with D possibly TRBD2 on 6 matching bases. CDR1 MDHEN and CDR2 SYDVKM come from the germline V gene. The CDR3 is 14 amino acids. V shed 10 bases and J shed 2 bases, with 15 bases lying between them. As DNA, the CDR3 is TGTGCCATCTCGGGGTGGGACTCCAAAAACATTCAGTACTTC. It translates to CAISGWDSKNIQYF.

The J gene is TRBJ2-2, the V gene TRBV18; TRBD2 agrees at 10 bases. CDR3 size: 14 residues. Per the germline V gene, CDR1 is KGHSH and CDR2 is LQKENI. Here the CDR3 DNA reads TGTTCCACTCGGACTAGCGGAAACACCGGGGAGCTGTTTTTT. Amino acid sequence: CSTRTSGNTGELFF.

The V call is TRBV4-1, the J call TRBJ2-1; the match to TRBD1 covers 8 bases. The CDR3 is 17 amino acids. Germline CDR1 reads MGHRA; CDR2 reads YSYEKL. The junction had 12 bases not matched to a gene; V was cut back by 1 base and J by 7 bases. CDR3 protein: CASSQGLTGVIRNEQFF. The CDR3 DNA sequence: TGCGCCAGCAGCCAAGGATTGACAGGGGTCATTAGGAATGAGCAGTTCTTC.

V and J are TRBV2 and TRBJ2-3, with 8 bases aligning to TRBD2. The germline CDR1 and CDR2 sequences are SNHLY and FYNNEI. V lost 5 bases and J lost 3; bases outside the gene matches: 10. The CDR3 has 16 amino acids. The CDR3 protein is CASSPNSGSRTDTQYF. The CDR3 DNA follows: TGTGCCAGCAGTCCGAACAGCGGGAGTCGAACAGATACGCAGTATTTT.

The chain is built from TRBV5-1 and TRBJ2-2; TRBD1 agrees at 10 bases. This CDR3 region has 15 residues. Germline V lookup: CDR1 SGHRS, CDR2 YFSETQ. The V gene end was trimmed by 0 bases and the J gene end by 5 bases; junction bases not matched to a gene: 1. This CDR3 reads CASSLAGQGTGELFF. DNA for the CDR3: TGCGCCAGCAGCTTGGCGGGACAGGGGACCGGGGAGCTGTTTTTT. Supplemented by reference TRBV5-1 and TRBJ2-2, the full variable domain reads KAGVTQTPRYLIKTRGQQVTLSCSPISGHRSVSWYQQTPGQGLQFLFEYFSETQRNKGNFPGRFSGRQFSNSRSEMNVSTLELGDSALYLCASSLAGQGTGELFFGEGSRLTVL.

The V call is TRBV7-2, the J call TRBJ2-2; D unresolved. The germline CDR1 and CDR2 sequences are SGHTA and FQGNSA. Trimming pared 3 bases from V and 4 bases from J, leaving 6 bases between. This CDR3 has 13 amino acids. The CDR3 nucleotides are TGTGCCAGCAGCTTCACACTCACCGGGGAGCTGTTTTTT. Its translation is CASSFTLTGELFF.

The V and J genes are TRBV11-2 and TRBJ2-3, with 13 bases that match TRBD2. Germline values: CDR1 SGHAT, CDR2 FQNNGV. J was trimmed by 2 bases and V by 9 bases; bases with no gene match: 5. CDR3 length equals 15 residues. The chain's CDR3 is CASSLAGGPTDTQYF. The CDR3 DNA is TGTGCCAGTTCACTAGCGGGAGGGCCCACAGATACGCAGTATTTT.

The chain is built from TRBV28 and TRBJ2-1; 14 bases are shared with TRBD2. V lost 5 bases and J lost 11; bases outside the gene matches: 5. This CDR3 has 14 residues. The germline V gene encodes CDR1 MDHEN and CDR2 SYDVKM. CDR3 residues: CASSLGLAGDKQFF. The CDR3 DNA reads as TGTGCCAGCAGTCTGGGACTAGCGGGAGATAAGCAGTTCTTC.

The chain couples TRBV19 to TRBJ1-5, with unresolved D. The CDR3 spans 12 residues. The ends were cut back, 5 bases at V and 7 bases at J, with 9 bases in the middle. Looked up from germline, CDR1 is LNHDA and CDR2 is SQIVND (reference sequence). The CDR3, as DNA: TGTGCCAGTAGTTACGGTAGCCAGCCCCAGCATTTT. Its translation is CASSYGSQPQHF.

V and J are TRBV2 and TRBJ2-2; 8 bases are a match to TRBD2. The CDR3 length is 15 residues. Germline-derived CDR1 and CDR2 are SNHLY and FYNNEI. Unmatched junction bases numbered 7, after V lost 9 bases and J lost 1 base. The DNA for the CDR3 is TGTGCCAGTAAGGGGCTAGCGGGGAACACCGGGGAGCTGTTTTTT. Translation gives CASKGLAGNTGELFF.